This TCR beta chain stems from a study of blood T cells in healthy people across ages. Overall study results and limits: A roughly linear age-dependent decrease characterized TCR beta diversity per million T cells. Nothing was known about donor CMV status, and this possibly confounded expanded clonotype changes.

On this clonotype itself: Its antigen is unknown. At one end, the junction sequence differs from germline, possibly due to a read error.

A second PCR of 7 to 11 cycles used a sample-barcoded 5' primer and a J-beta primer mix. TCRdb recomputed calls from the 5' RACE reads with MiXCR, one row per CDR3 protein. The sample contains about a million distinct CDR3 sequences, about 51% of which appear only once. The sequencing input was blood. This TCR derives from a woman in her fifties or sixties in good health.

The CDR3: CAGHRTGRAGGRTDAQYF. In DNA form, the CDR3 reads TGTGCCGGACACCGGACGGGGAGAGCGGGAGGACGCACAGATGCGCAGTATTTT. The genes are TRBV2 and TRBJ2-3; TRBD2 matches at 9 bases. In germline, CDR1 is SNHLY, CDR2 FYNNEI. The CDR3 spans 18 residues.